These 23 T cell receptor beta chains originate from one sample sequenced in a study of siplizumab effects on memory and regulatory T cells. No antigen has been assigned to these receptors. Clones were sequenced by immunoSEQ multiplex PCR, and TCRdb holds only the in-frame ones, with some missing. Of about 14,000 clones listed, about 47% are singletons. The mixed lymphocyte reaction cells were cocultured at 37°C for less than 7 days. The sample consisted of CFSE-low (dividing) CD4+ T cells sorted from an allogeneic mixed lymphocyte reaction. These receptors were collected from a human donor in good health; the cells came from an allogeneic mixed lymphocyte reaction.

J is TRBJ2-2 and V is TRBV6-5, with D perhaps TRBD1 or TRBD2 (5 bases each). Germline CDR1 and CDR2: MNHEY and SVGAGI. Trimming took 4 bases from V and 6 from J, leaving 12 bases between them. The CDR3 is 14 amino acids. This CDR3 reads CASSFVMGAGELFF. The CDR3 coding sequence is TGTGCCAGCAGTTTCGTTATGGGGGCCGGGGAGCTGTTTTTT.

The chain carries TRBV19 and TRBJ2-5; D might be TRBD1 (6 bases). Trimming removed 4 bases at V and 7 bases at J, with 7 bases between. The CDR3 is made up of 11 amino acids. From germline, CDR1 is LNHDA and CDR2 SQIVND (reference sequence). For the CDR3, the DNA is TGTGCCAGTAGTACCAGGGGGACCCAGTACTTC. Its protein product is CASSTRGTQYF.

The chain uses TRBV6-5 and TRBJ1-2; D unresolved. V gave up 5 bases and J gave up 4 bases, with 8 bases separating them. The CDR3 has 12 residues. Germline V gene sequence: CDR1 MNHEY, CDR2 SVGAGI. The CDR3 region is CASSRKTYGYTF. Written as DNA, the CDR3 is TGTGCCAGCAGTAGAAAGACCTATGGCTACACCTTC.

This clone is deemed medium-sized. The CDR3 nucleotides read TGCGCCAGCAGCTTAGGGACGGAGGGAAACACCATATATTTT. Translation: CASSLGTEGNTIYF. The V and J genes are TRBV5-1 and TRBJ1-3; D is possibly TRBD1 (5 bases). The length of the CDR3 is 14 residues. The V end was cut by 2 bases, the J end by 4 bases, with 10 bases between. Germline lookup yields CDR1 SGHRS and CDR2 YFSETQ. Filled out from reference TRBV5-1 and TRBJ1-3, the complete variable domain reads KAGVTQTPRYLIKTRGQQVTLSCSPISGHRSVSWYQQTPGQGLQFLFEYFSETQRNKGNFPGRFSGRQFSNSRSEMNVSTLELGDSALYLCASSLGTEGNTIYFGEGSWLTVV.

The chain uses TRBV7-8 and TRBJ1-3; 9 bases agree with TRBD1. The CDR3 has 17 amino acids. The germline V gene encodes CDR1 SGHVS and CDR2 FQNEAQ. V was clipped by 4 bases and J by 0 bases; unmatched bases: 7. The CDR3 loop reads CASSSNRGRFSGNTIYF. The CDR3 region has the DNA TGTGCCAGCAGCTCCAACAGGGGGCGATTCTCTGGAAACACCATATATTTT.

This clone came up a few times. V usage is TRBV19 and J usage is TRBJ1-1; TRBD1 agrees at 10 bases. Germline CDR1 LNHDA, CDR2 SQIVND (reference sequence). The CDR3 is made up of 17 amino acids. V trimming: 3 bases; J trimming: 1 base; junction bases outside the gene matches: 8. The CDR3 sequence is CASSIRQGAARNTEAFF. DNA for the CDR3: TGTGCCAGTAGTATTAGACAGGGGGCCGCCCGGAACACTGAAGCTTTCTTT.

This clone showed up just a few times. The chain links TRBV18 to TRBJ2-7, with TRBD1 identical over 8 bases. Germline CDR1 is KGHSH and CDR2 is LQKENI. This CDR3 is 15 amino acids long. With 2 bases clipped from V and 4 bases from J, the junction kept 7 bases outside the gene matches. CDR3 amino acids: CASSPGAGTGYEQYF. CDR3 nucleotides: TGTGCCAGCTCACCAGGTGCCGGGACAGGTTACGAGCAGTACTTC.

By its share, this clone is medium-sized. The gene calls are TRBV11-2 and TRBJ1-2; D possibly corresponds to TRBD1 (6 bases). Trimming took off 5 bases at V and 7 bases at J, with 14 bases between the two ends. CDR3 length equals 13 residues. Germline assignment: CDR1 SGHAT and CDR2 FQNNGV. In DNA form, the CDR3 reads TGTGCCAGCAGCAGCCAACAGGGCGGTGGCTACACCTTC. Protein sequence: CASSSQQGGGYTF.

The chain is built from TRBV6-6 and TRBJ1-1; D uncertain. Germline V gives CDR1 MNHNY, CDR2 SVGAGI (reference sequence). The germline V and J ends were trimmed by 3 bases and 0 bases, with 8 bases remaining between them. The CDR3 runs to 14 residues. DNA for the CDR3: TGTGCCAGCAGTTATAGGCGGTTGAACACTGAAGCTTTCTTT. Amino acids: CASSYRRLNTEAFF.

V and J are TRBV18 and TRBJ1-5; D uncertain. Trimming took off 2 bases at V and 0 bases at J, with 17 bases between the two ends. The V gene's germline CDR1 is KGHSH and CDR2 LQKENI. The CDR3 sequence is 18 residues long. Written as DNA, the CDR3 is TGTGCCAGCTCACCATTCAGTCCGCCGGCGAATAGCAATCAGCCCCAGCATTTT. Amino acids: CASSPFSPPANSNQPQHF.

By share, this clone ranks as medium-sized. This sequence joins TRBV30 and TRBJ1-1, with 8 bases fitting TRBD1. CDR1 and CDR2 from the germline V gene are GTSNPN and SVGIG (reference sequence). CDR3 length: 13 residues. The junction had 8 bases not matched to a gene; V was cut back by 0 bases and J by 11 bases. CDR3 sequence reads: CAWSVRQGTTAFF. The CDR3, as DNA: TGTGCCTGGAGTGTACGACAGGGGACTACCGCTTTCTTT.

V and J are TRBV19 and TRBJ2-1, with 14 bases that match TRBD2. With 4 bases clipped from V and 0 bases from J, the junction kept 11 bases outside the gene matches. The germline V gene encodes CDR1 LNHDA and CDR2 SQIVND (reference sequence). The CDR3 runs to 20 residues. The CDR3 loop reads CASSTGTSGSALSSYNEQFF. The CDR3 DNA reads TGTGCCAGTAGTACCGGGACTAGCGGGAGCGCTTTAAGCTCCTACAATGAGCAGTTCTTC. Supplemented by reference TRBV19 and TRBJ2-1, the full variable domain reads DGGITQSPKYLFRKEGQNVTLSCEQNLNHDAMYWYRQDPGQGLRLIYYSQIVNDFQKGDIAEGYSVSREKKESFPLTVTSAQKNPTAFYLCASSTGTSGSALSSYNEQFFGPGTRLTVL.

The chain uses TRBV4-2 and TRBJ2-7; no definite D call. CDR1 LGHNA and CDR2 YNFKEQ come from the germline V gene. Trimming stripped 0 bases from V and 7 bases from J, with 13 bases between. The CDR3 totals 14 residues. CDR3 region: CASSQEGAVWEQYF. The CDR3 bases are TGTGCCAGCAGCCAAGAGGGCGCCGTGTGGGAGCAGTACTTC.

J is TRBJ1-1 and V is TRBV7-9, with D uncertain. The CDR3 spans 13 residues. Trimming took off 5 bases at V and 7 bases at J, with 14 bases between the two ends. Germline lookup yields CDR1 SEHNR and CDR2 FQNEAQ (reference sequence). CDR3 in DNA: TGTGCCAGCAGCCTCCACATGCGGGGTGAAGCTTTCTTT. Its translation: CASSLHMRGEAFF.

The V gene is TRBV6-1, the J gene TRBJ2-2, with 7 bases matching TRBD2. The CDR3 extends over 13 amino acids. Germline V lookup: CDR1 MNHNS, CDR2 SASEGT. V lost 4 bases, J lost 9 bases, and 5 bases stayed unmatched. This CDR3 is CASSAGDYRELFF. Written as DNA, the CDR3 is TGTGCCAGCAGTGCCGGGGACTACCGGGAGCTGTTTTTT.

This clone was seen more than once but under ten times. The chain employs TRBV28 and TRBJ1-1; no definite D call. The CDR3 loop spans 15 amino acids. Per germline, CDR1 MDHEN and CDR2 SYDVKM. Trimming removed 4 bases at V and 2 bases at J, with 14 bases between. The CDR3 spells CASSSHTQVNTEAFF. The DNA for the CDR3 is TGTGCCAGCAGTTCCCACACTCAGGTAAACACTGAAGCTTTCTTT. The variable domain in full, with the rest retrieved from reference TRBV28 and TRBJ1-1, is DVKVTQSSRYLVKRTGEKVFLECVQDMDHENMFWYRQDPGLGLRLIYFSYDVKMKEKGDIPEGYSVSREKKERFSLILESASTNQTSMYLCASSSHTQVNTEAFFGQGTRLTVV.

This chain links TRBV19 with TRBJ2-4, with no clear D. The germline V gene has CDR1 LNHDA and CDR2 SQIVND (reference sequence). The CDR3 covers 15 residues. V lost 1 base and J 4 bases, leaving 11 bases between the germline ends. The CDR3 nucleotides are TGTGCCAGTAGTATAGCGGTTAACCTAAAAAACATTCAGTACTTC. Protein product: CASSIAVNLKNIQYF.

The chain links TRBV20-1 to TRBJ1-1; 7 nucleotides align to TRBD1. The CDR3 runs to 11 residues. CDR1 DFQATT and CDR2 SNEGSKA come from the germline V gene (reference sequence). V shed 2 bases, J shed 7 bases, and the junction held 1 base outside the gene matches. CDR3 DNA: TGCAGTGCTAGACGGGACAGTGAAGCTTTCTTT. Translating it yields CSARRDSEAFF.

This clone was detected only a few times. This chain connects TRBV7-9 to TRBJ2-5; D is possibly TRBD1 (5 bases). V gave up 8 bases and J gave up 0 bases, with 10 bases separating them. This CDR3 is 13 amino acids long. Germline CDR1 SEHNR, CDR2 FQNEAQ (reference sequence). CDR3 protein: CASLDSNQETQYF. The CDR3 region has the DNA TGTGCCAGCCTTGACAGCAACCAAGAGACCCAGTACTTC.

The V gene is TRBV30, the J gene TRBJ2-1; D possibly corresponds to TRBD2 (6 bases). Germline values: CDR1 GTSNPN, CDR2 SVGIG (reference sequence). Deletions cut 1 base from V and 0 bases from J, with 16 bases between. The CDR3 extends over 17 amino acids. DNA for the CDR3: TGTGCCTGGAGTGGCCTCGGGGGTAGCGCCTCCTACAATGAGCAGTTCTTC. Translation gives CAWSGLGGSASYNEQFF. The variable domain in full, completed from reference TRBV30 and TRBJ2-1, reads SQTIHQWPATLVQPVGSPLSLECTVEGTSNPNLYWYRQAAGRGLQLLFYSVGIGQISSEVPQNLSASRPQDRQFILSSKKLLLSDSGFYLCAWSGLGGSASYNEQFFGPGTRLTVL.

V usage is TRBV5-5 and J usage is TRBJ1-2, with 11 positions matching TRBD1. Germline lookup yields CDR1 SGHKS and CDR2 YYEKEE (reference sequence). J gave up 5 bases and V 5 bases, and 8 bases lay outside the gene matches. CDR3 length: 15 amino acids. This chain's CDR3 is CASSGQGAFGYGYTF. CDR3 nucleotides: TGTGCCAGCAGTGGACAGGGGGCGTTCGGATATGGCTACACCTTC.

This CDR3 reads CASSVQSGTLINNEQFF. The CDR3 DNA reads as TGTGCCAGCAGCGTCCAAAGCGGGACACTTATAAACAATGAGCAGTTCTTC. This chain links TRBV9 with TRBJ2-1; D is possibly TRBD2 (7 bases). In germline, CDR1 is SGDLS, CDR2 YYNGEE. The length of the CDR3 is 17 residues. Between the trimmed V and J ends, which lost 2 bases and 5 bases, there was a span of 20 bases.

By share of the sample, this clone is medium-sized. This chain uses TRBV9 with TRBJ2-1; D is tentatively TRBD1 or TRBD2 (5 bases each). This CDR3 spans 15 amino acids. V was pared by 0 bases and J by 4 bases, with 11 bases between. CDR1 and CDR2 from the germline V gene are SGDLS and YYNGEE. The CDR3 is CASSVGLGRYNEQFF. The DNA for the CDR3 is TGTGCCAGCAGCGTAGGGCTGGGACGGTACAATGAGCAGTTCTTC.